What follows are 23 T cell receptor beta chains derived from one specimen sequenced in a study of CD8+CD57+ T cells in acquired aplastic anemia. Patients selected for sequencing had displayed CD8+CD57+ cell expansion by flow cytometry. Researchers used genomic DNA as the template to profile TCR beta VDJ and CDR3. TCRdb re-analysed the reads in MiXCR, keeping a single row per CDR3 protein. The repertoire includes approximately 98,000 distinct CDR3 sequences, 55% to 70% of them detected once, and 60% to 80% sits in the top ten. Material: sorted CD4+, CD8+, or CD8+CD57+ T cells (not recorded which) from PBMCs. Receptors originate from a human donor with aplastic anemia.

The gene calls are TRBV7-3 and TRBJ2-3, with 7 bases identical to TRBD1. CDR3 length equals 17 residues. The ends lost 1 base at V and 6 bases at J; junction bases unmatched: 13. Germline V gene lookup returns CDR1 SGHTA and CDR2 FQGTGA. This CDR3 reads CASSLIDMGRGSDTQYF. The DNA for the CDR3 is TGTGCCAGCAGCTTAATCGATATGGGCAGGGGGAGTGATACGCAGTATTTT.

This clonotype was picked up a small number of times. V and J are TRBV2 and TRBJ2-2; maybe TRBD2 (6 bases). This CDR3 has 14 amino acids. V lost 6 bases and J 5 bases, leaving 13 bases between the germline ends. Germline V lookup: CDR1 SNHLY, CDR2 FYNNEI. CDR3 in amino acids: CASRGGSSTGELFF. DNA for the CDR3: TGTGCCAGCAGGGGGGGAAGCAGTACCGGGGAGCTGTTTTTT.

The CDR3 nucleotides are TGTGCCAGCAGTGAAAGGGGGGAAGGTAGCTATGGCTACACCTTC. Its translation: CASSERGEGSYGYTF. The chain combines TRBV2 with TRBJ1-2; possible D gene TRBD1, 6 bases. V shed 2 bases and J shed 4 bases, with 14 bases lying between them. The CDR3 has 15 amino acids. CDR1 and CDR2 from the germline V gene are SNHLY and FYNNEI.

This clonotype was seen a handful of times. The chain joins TRBV7-8 to TRBJ2-7; TRBD2 might be the D (7 bases). This CDR3 has 12 residues. V was cut by 5 bases and J by 4 bases, with 9 bases left in between. Looked up from germline, CDR1 is SGHVS and CDR2 is FQNEAQ. CDR3 region: CASSGGAYEQYF. The CDR3 nucleotides are TGTGCCAGCAGCGGGGGGGCTTACGAGCAGTACTTC.

The chain uses TRBV7-8 and TRBJ2-3, with 7 bases aligning to TRBD1. The CDR3 is 17 residues long. Germline-derived CDR1 and CDR2 are SGHVS and FQNEAQ. V was clipped by 4 bases and J by 4 bases; unmatched bases: 14. The CDR3 DNA reads TGTGCCAGCAGCTCACTGCCTTTTTCAGGGGGAGCAGATACGCAGTATTTT. Amino acid sequence: CASSSLPFSGGADTQYF.

The chain recombines TRBV19 with TRBJ2-7; 7 nucleotides align to TRBD2. CDR3 length: 14 amino acids. The germline gives CDR1 LNHDA, CDR2 SQIVND (reference sequence). With 1 base clipped from V and 2 bases from J, the junction kept 2 bases outside the gene matches. CDR3 bases: TGTGCCAGTAGTATAGGAGGACTAGCCTACGAGCAGTACTTC. Protein sequence: CASSIGGLAYEQYF.

This clonotype was detected only a few times. The V call is TRBV7-9, the J call TRBJ2-3, with TRBD1 as a possible D gene (5 bases). Germline V gene data show CDR1 as SEHNR and CDR2 as FQNEAQ (reference sequence). V was cut by 8 bases and J by 6 bases, with 9 bases left in between. The CDR3 has 11 amino acids. DNA for the CDR3: TGTGCCAGCGGGCCAGGGGATACGCAGTATTTT. Translation gives CASGPGDTQYF.

The sample holds a few counts of this clonotype. The gene calls are TRBV24-1 and TRBJ2-2; D unresolved. The CDR3 contains 17 residues. Looked up from germline, CDR1 is KGHDR and CDR2 is SFDVKD. V dropped 3 bases and J dropped 2 bases, with 15 bases sitting between them. In DNA, the CDR3 is TGTGCCACCAGTGATACGGCCGGGCCCCGAAACACCGGGGAGCTGTTTTTT. It codes for CATSDTAGPRNTGELFF.

This clonotype was counted at least ten times. V is TRBV5-6 and J is TRBJ2-5; 8 bases align to TRBD2. The germline V gene encodes CDR1 SGHDT and CDR2 YYEEEE. The CDR3 is 16 amino acids. Losses at the gene ends were 0 bases for V and 4 bases for J; bases not matched to a gene: 8. The CDR3: CASSLAGGYGPETQYF. CDR3 DNA sequence: TGTGCCAGCAGCTTGGCGGGGGGGTACGGTCCAGAGACCCAGTACTTC.

The rearrangement uses TRBV5-8 and TRBJ2-7, with 9 nucleotides matching TRBD1. The CDR3 runs 14 residues. With V trimmed by 3 bases and J by 2 bases, 3 bases remained unmatched. The germline CDR1 and CDR2 sequences are SGHTS and YDEGEE. The CDR3 DNA is TGTGCCAGCAGCTGGGGGACAGGGACCTACGAGCAGTACTTC. Translated, it gives CASSWGTGTYEQYF. Looking up the rest from reference TRBV5-8 and TRBJ2-7 gives the full variable domain: EAGVTQSPTHLIKTRGQQATLRCSPISGHTSVYWYQQALGLGLQFLLWYDEGEERNRGNFPPRFSGRQFPNYSSELNVNALELEDSALYLCASSWGTGTYEQYFGPGTRLTVT.

This clonotype was picked up one time. The rearrangement joins TRBV2 to TRBJ2-3; TRBD2 might be the D (5 bases). The V end lost 6 bases, the J end lost 1 base, and 11 bases lay between the germline ends. Germline V gene lookup returns CDR1 SNHLY and CDR2 FYNNEI. This CDR3 comprises 14 residues. CDR3 region: CASSLALRTDTQYF. The CDR3 DNA follows: TGTGCCAGCAGCTTAGCGCTGCGCACAGATACGCAGTATTTT.

The rearrangement links TRBV25-1 to TRBJ2-1, with TRBD1 identical over 9 bases. Trimming cost V 5 bases and J 2 bases; bases outside gene matches: 7. The V gene's germline CDR1 is MGHDK and CDR2 SYGVNS. The CDR3 runs 16 residues. CDR3 sequence (DNA): TGTGCCAGCAGTCATTTATGGGACAGGGCCTACAATGAGCAGTTCTTC. Translated, it gives CASSHLWDRAYNEQFF.

V and J are TRBV2 and TRBJ2-3; no clear D. This CDR3 has 15 amino acids. V was cut by 7 bases and J by 2 bases, with 16 bases left in between. Germline CDR1 is SNHLY and CDR2 is FYNNEI. This CDR3 reads CASKVIQSPTDTQYF. In DNA form, the CDR3 reads TGTGCCAGCAAGGTCATCCAGTCCCCCACAGATACGCAGTATTTT.

Many counts were recorded for this clonotype. The genes are TRBV2 and TRBJ2-3; TRBD1 matches at 7 bases. The CDR3 spans 15 residues. V lost 3 bases to trimming and J lost 0 bases; unmatched junction nucleotides: 3. The germline V gene has CDR1 SNHLY and CDR2 FYNNEI. The CDR3 reads CASSEETGSTDTQYF. CDR3 sequence (DNA): TGTGCCAGCAGTGAGGAGACAGGGAGCACAGATACGCAGTATTTT.

The chain uses TRBV5-1 and TRBJ1-6; no reliable D call. Germline-derived CDR1 and CDR2 are SGHRS and YFSETQ. The CDR3 spans 15 residues. Trimming removed 0 bases at V and 9 bases at J, with 13 bases between. CDR3 nucleotides: TGCGCCAGCAGCTTGGTGCCACGTTGGCGTTCACCCCTCCACTTT. The encoded protein is CASSLVPRWRSPLHF. The full variable domain, rest sourced from reference TRBV5-1 and TRBJ1-6, is KAGVTQTPRYLIKTRGQQVTLSCSPISGHRSVSWYQQTPGQGLQFLFEYFSETQRNKGNFPGRFSGRQFSNSRSEMNVSTLELGDSALYLCASSLVPRWRSPLHFGNGTRLTVT.

Only a few counts were recorded for this clonotype. The chain carries TRBV28 and TRBJ2-3, with D uncertain. CDR3 length: 14 residues. Looked up from germline, CDR1 is MDHEN and CDR2 is SYDVKM. The V end was cut by 6 bases, the J end by 1 base, with 11 bases between. The CDR3 protein is CASSLDRGTDTQYF. CDR3 DNA sequence: TGTGCCAGCAGCCTTGATCGGGGCACAGATACGCAGTATTTT.

The chain carries TRBV29-1 and TRBJ2-5, with D unresolved. The CDR3 contains 12 residues. The germline V gene has CDR1 SQVTM and CDR2 ANQGSEA. Deletions cut 0 bases from V and 5 bases from J, with 7 bases between. The CDR3: CSVEEGGETQYF. In DNA, the CDR3 is TGCAGCGTTGAAGAGGGTGGCGAGACCCAGTACTTC.

The V call is TRBV7-8, the J call TRBJ1-2, with D perhaps TRBD1 (5 bases). Trimming stripped 1 base from V and 2 bases from J, with 11 bases between. The length of the CDR3 is 15 residues. Germline V gene lookup returns CDR1 SGHVS and CDR2 FQNEAQ. CDR3 in amino acids: CASSLVSGGNYGYTF. CDR3 nucleotides: TGTGCCAGCAGCTTAGTCTCGGGGGGAAACTATGGCTACACCTTC.

The chain has TRBV2 and TRBJ2-7; D is ambiguous. With 6 bases removed from V and 4 bases from J, the gap between germline ends came to 16 bases. The CDR3 has 14 residues. Per germline, CDR1 SNHLY and CDR2 FYNNEI. CDR3 sequence: CASSPGRLSYEQYF. In DNA, the CDR3 is TGTGCCAGCAGCCCAGGCCGGCTGAGTTACGAGCAGTACTTC. The full variable domain, with the rest looked up from reference TRBV2 and TRBJ2-7, is EPEVTQTPSHQVTQMGQEVILRCVPISNHLYFYWYRQILGQKVEFLVSFYNNEISEKSEIFDDQFSVERPDGSNFTLKIRSTKLEDSAMYFCASSPGRLSYEQYFGPGTRLTVT.

The chain recombines TRBV25-1 with TRBJ2-5, with 12 nucleotides matching TRBD2. Per the germline V gene, CDR1 is MGHDK and CDR2 is SYGVNS. CDR3 length: 19 residues. Trimming took 1 base from V and 5 from J; bases not matched to a gene: 14. CDR3 protein: CASSEFGTGLAGPSETQYF. For the CDR3, the DNA is TGTGCCAGCAGTGAATTTGGAACCGGACTAGCGGGACCGTCGGAGACCCAGTACTTC.

V usage is TRBV2 and J usage is TRBJ1-2, with D hard to call. Trimming removed 2 bases at V and 4 bases at J, with 5 bases between. This CDR3 spans 12 amino acids. Germline V gene data show CDR1 as SNHLY and CDR2 as FYNNEI. The CDR3 sequence: CASSESAYGYTF. The CDR3 nucleotides are TGTGCCAGCAGTGAATCAGCCTATGGCTACACCTTC. Full variable domain (remainder filled in from reference TRBV2 and TRBJ1-2): EPEVTQTPSHQVTQMGQEVILRCVPISNHLYFYWYRQILGQKVEFLVSFYNNEISEKSEIFDDQFSVERPDGSNFTLKIRSTKLEDSAMYFCASSESAYGYTFGSGTRLTVV.

V and J are TRBV20-1 and TRBJ2-7; a possible D gene is TRBD2 (7 bases). This CDR3 is 14 amino acids long. V was shortened by 6 bases and J by 3 bases, with 18 bases between the two germline ends. CDR1 DFQATT and CDR2 SNEGSKA come from the germline V gene (reference sequence). CDR3 in amino acids: CSAASAGAYYEQYF. CDR3 nucleotide sequence: TGCAGTGCAGCGAGTGCGGGGGCCTACTACGAGCAGTACTTC.

This clonotype showed up just once. This chain links TRBV4-2 with TRBJ2-2; 9 bases are a match to TRBD1. V lost 1 base and J lost 3; bases outside the gene matches: 3. The CDR3 covers 16 residues. The germline gives CDR1 LGHNA, CDR2 YNFKEQ. The CDR3 loop is CASSQAGQGYTGELFF. The CDR3 DNA reads as TGTGCCAGCAGCCAAGCGGGACAGGGATACACCGGGGAGCTGTTTTTT.